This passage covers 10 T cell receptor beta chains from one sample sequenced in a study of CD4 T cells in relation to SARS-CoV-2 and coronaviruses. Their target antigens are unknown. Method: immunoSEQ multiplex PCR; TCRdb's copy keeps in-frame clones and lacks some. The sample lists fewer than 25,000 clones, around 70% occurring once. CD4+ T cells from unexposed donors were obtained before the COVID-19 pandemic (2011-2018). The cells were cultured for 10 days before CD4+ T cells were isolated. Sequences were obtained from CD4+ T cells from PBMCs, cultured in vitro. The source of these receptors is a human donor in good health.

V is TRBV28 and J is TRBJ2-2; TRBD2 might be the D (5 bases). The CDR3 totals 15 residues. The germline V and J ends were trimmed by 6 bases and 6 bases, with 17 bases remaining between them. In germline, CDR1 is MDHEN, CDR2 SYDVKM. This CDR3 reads CASRGGSLNAGELFF. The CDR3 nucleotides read TGTGCCAGCAGGGGTGGGAGCTTAAATGCCGGGGAGCTGTTTTTT. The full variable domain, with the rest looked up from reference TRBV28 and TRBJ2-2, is DVKVTQSSRYLVKRTGEKVFLECVQDMDHENMFWYRQDPGLGLRLIYFSYDVKMKEKGDIPEGYSVSREKKERFSLILESASTNQTSMYLCASRGGSLNAGELFFGEGSRLTVL.

The CDR3 bases are TGCGCCAGCAGCTTGGTGGGGACTAGCGGTTCCTCAGAGACCCAGTACTTC. This sequence encodes CASSLVGTSGSSETQYF. V usage is TRBV5-1 and J usage is TRBJ2-5; 11 nucleotides align to TRBD2. V gave up 0 bases and J gave up 4 bases; unmatched junction bases: 8. Germline CDR1 SGHRS, CDR2 YFSETQ. CDR3 length: 17 amino acids.

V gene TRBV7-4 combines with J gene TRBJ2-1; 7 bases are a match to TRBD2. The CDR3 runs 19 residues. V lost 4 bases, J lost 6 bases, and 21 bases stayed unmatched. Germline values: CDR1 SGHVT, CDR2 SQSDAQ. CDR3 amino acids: CASSSTTLFRGSFVNEQFF. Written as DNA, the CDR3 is TGTGCCAGCAGCTCTACCACCCTTTTTCGCGGGAGTTTTGTCAATGAGCAGTTCTTC.

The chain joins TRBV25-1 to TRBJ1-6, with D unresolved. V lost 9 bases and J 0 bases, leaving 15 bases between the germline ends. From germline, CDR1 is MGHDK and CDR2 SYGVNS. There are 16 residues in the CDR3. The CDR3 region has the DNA TGTGCCAGTACAGACACCTCGCGCTCCTATAATTCACCCCTCCACTTT. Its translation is CASTDTSRSYNSPLHF.

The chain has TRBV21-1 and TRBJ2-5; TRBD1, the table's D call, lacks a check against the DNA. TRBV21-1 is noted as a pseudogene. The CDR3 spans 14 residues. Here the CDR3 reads CASSKHRLGETQYF. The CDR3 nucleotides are TGTGCCAGCAGCAAACACAGGCTTGGGGAGACCCAGTACTTC.

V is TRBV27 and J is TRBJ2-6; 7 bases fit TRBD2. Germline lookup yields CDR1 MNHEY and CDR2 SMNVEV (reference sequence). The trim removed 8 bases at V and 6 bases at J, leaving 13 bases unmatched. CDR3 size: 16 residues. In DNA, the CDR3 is TGTGCCAGCCGTGACATCGGGGGGTTTCTGGCCAACGTCCTGACTTTC. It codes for CASRDIGGFLANVLTF.

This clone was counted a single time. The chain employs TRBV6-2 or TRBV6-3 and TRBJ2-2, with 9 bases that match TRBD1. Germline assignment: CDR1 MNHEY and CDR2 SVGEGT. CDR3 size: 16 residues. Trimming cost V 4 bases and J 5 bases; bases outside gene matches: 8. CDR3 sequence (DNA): TGTGCCAGCAGTTCAACCGGGACAGGGTGGACCGGGGAGCTGTTTTTT. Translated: CASSSTGTGWTGELFF.

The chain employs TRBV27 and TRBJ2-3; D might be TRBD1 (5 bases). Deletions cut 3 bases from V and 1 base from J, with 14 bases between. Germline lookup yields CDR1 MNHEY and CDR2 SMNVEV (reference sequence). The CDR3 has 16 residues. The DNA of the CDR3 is TGTGCCAGCAGTTTTCTGGGCTCAGGGCGCACAGATACGCAGTATTTT. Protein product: CASSFLGSGRTDTQYF.

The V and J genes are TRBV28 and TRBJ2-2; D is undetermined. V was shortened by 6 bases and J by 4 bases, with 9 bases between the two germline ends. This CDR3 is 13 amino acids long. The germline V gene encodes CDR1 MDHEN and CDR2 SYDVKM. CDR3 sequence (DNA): TGTGCCAGCAGAGACTCTACCACCGGGGAGCTGTTTTTT. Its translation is CASRDSTTGELFF.

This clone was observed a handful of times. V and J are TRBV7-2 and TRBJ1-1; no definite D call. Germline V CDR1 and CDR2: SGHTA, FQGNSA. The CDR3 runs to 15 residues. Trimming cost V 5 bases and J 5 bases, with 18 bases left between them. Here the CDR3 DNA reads TGTGCCAGCAGCCCACGAGACTACCGTGGGACTGAAGCTTTCTTT. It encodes CASSPRDYRGTEAFF.